The clone carrying this T cell receptor (beta chain) was picked up one time. Sequencing was performed with immunoSEQ multiplex PCR; in TCRdb, only in-frame clones are kept and a portion is missing. The table includes over 100,000 clones, around nine tenths detected once. The data originate from a study of blood T cell repertoires in COVID-19. Across the study: The samples span acute and convalescent COVID-19 from the United States, Italy and Spain.

Seattle enrolled patients during active infection and tracked them longitudinally. The CDR3 extends over 13 amino acids. Trimming took 3 bases from V and 5 from J, leaving 10 bases between them. Germline CDR1 reads KGHSH; CDR2 reads LQKENI. Sequenced material: peripheral blood. The source is a woman in her 70s with COVID-19, enrolled during active disease. The J gene is TRBJ1-1, the V gene TRBV18; D gene unclear. CDR3 nucleotide sequence: TGTGCCAGCTCACCGTCCTCGGGGACTGAAGCTTTCTTT. It codes for CASSPSSGTEAFF.